Following are 32 T cell receptor beta chains from one sample sequenced in a study of CD8+ T cells in alopecia areata. RNA extraction was followed by reverse transcription into cDNA, which acted as the sequencing template. Sequencing was performed with immunoSEQ multiplex PCR; in TCRdb, only in-frame clones are kept and a portion is missing. The sample has about 97,000 clones, roughly two fifths seen once. Sequencing was performed on CD4+ T cells sorted from blood. These receptors were taken from a human donor with alopecia areata.

CDR3 amino acids: CASSLEGTAAGYTF. In nucleotides, the CDR3 is TGTGCCAGCAGCTTAGAGGGGACAGCTGCTGGCTACACCTTC. The chain links TRBV4-2 to TRBJ1-2; 7 nucleotides match TRBD1. After removal of 5 bases from V and 7 bases from J, the junction contained 10 bases not matched to a gene. This CDR3 is 14 amino acids long. Germline CDR1 reads LGHNA; CDR2 reads YNFKEQ.

Only a few counts were recorded for this clone. The rearrangement uses TRBV30 and TRBJ2-1, with no clear D. This CDR3 comprises 13 residues. V lost 0 bases to trimming and J lost 4 bases, with 7 bases between them. Germline assignment: CDR1 GTSNPN and CDR2 SVGIG (reference sequence). The CDR3 reads CAWSVTLYNEQFF. DNA for the CDR3: TGTGCCTGGAGTGTGACTCTTTACAATGAGCAGTTCTTC.

This clone occurred a few times. The rearrangement joins TRBV15 to TRBJ2-1; 7 bases are a match to TRBD1. Germline assignment: CDR1 LNHNV and CDR2 YYDKDF (reference sequence). Germline trimming cut 0 bases from V and 8 bases from J; bases unmatched to any gene: 1. This CDR3 has 13 residues. This CDR3 reads CATSRDRGHEQFF. The CDR3 DNA is TGTGCCACCAGCAGAGATAGGGGGCATGAGCAGTTCTTC.

This chain joins TRBV6-6 and TRBJ1-1; D is unclear. The CDR3 loop spans 14 amino acids. Trimming shortened V by 0 bases and J by 4 bases, and 9 bases separated the two germline ends. CDR1 and CDR2 (germline): MNHNY, SVGAGI (reference sequence). The CDR3 region has the DNA TGTGCCAGCAGTTACTCGATTGACGGCACTGAAGCTTTCTTT. Residues: CASSYSIDGTEAFF.

CDR3 in DNA: TGCGCCAGCAGCTCGAACCGACAGGGGGTCACAGATACGCAGTATTTT. Residues: CASSSNRQGVTDTQYF. V and J are TRBV5-1 and TRBJ2-3, with 9 positions matching TRBD1. CDR1 is SGHRS, CDR2 YFSETQ, per germline. V lost 3 bases and J lost 2; bases outside the gene matches: 7. CDR3 length equals 16 residues.

This clone was seen once. The V gene is TRBV7-9, the J gene TRBJ2-5, with D uncertain. This CDR3 comprises 13 residues. The V gene's germline CDR1 is SEHNR and CDR2 FQNEAQ (reference sequence). Trimming removed 1 base from V and 5 bases from J, with 8 bases in between. The CDR3 coding sequence is TGTGCCAGCAGCTTAGTGATTGGGGAGACCCAGTACTTC. Its protein product is CASSLVIGETQYF.

V is TRBV29-1 and J is TRBJ2-7; D perhaps matches TRBD1 (6 bases). CDR3 length: 15 residues. The V end was cut by 4 bases, the J end by 0 bases, with 16 bases between. CDR1 is SQVTM, CDR2 ANQGSEA, per germline. The CDR3 DNA follows: TGCAGCGTTGGAAAGCTACAGGGAAGCTCCTACGAGCAGTACTTC. This translates into CSVGKLQGSSYEQYF.

This chain uses TRBV29-1 with TRBJ2-1; 9 nucleotides match TRBD1. This CDR3 has 17 residues. The germline gives CDR1 SQVTM, CDR2 ANQGSEA. The V segment lost 4 bases and the J segment 1 base; nucleotides outside the gene matches: 11. The CDR3 DNA follows: TGCAGCGTTGTGGGGACAGGGTACTCCTCTTCCTACAATGAGCAGTTCTTC. This encodes CSVVGTGYSSSYNEQFF.

The chain uses TRBV29-1 and TRBJ2-7; 7 bases map to TRBD1. The germline gives CDR1 SQVTM, CDR2 ANQGSEA. Trimming cost V 4 bases and J 6 bases; bases outside gene matches: 12. This CDR3 is built from 14 residues. CDR3 protein: CSVGVLQGSGEQYF. In DNA, the CDR3 is TGCAGCGTTGGGGTGCTACAGGGGAGTGGCGAGCAGTACTTC.

This sequence joins TRBV5-1 and TRBJ2-1; D possibly uses TRBD1 or TRBD2 (5 bases each). Germline loops: CDR1 SGHRS, CDR2 YFSETQ. Trimming stripped 7 bases from V and 3 bases from J, with 11 bases between. The CDR3 is made up of 13 amino acids. The DNA for the CDR3 is TGCGCCAGCCGGGACGCTAACTACAATGAGCAGTTCTTC. Protein sequence: CASRDANYNEQFF.

The chain carries TRBV7-6 and TRBJ2-7; D possibly matches TRBD1 or TRBD2 (6 bases each). V lost 5 bases and J lost 2, with 13 bases in between. There are 14 residues in the CDR3. The germline CDR1 and CDR2 sequences are SGHVS and FNYEAQ. The CDR3 reads CASSPGAKPYEQYF. The CDR3 coding sequence is TGTGCCAGCAGCCCGGGGGCAAAACCCTACGAGCAGTACTTC.

Here the CDR3 DNA reads TGCAGCGTTGCCCTTAGGGCGGGCACAGATACGCAGTATTTT. Translation gives CSVALRAGTDTQYF. This chain joins TRBV29-1 and TRBJ2-3, with unresolved D. V was pared by 4 bases and J by 1 base, with 12 bases between. The germline V gene encodes CDR1 SQVTM and CDR2 ANQGSEA. CDR3 length equals 14 residues.

This rearrangement joins TRBV7-2 to TRBJ2-3; no reliable D call. Germline CDR1 SGHTA, CDR2 FQGNSA. The CDR3 sequence is 12 residues long. The ends were cut back, 4 bases at V and 7 bases at J, with 9 bases in the middle. The CDR3 region has the DNA TGTGCCAGCAGCTCGGACGGTTATACGCAGTATTTT. Its translation: CASSSDGYTQYF.

Details on this clone: This sample also contains other DNA sequences that code for the same CDR3. The chain joins TRBV5-6 to TRBJ1-2; TRBD1 aligns across 7 bases. Germline CDR1 and CDR2: SGHDT and YYEEEE. J gave up 5 bases and V 0 bases, and 4 bases lay outside the gene matches. The CDR3 consists of 14 residues. This chain's CDR3 is CASSLVGTDYGYTF. CDR3 coding DNA: TGTGCCAGCAGCTTGGTTGGGACAGATTATGGCTACACCTTC. The full variable domain, in which reference TRBV5-6 and TRBJ1-2 provide the parts outside the CDR3, is DAGVTQSPTHLIKTRGQQVTLRCSPKSGHDTVSWYQQALGQGPQFIFQYYEEEERQRGNFPDRFSGHQFPNYSSELNVNALLLGDSALYLCASSLVGTDYGYTFGSGTRLTVV.

This clone has more than one count but fewer than ten. The sample carries other DNA sequences with the same CDR3. V usage is TRBV29-1 and J usage is TRBJ2-1, with D perhaps TRBD2 (7 bases). Germline values: CDR1 SQVTM, CDR2 ANQGSEA. V lost 6 bases, J lost 6 bases, and 12 bases lay in between. This CDR3 comprises 12 residues. In DNA form, the CDR3 reads TGCAGCGTCGCGGGGGCAGGCAATGAGCAGTTCTTC. Protein product: CSVAGAGNEQFF.

The chain uses TRBV29-1 and TRBJ2-7, with 7 bases fitting TRBD2. The CDR3 spans 13 residues. Germline V gene sequence: CDR1 SQVTM, CDR2 ANQGSEA. V trimming: 4 bases; J trimming: 3 bases; junction bases outside the gene matches: 6. The CDR3 spells CSVVLGTIYEQYF. The DNA for the CDR3 is TGCAGCGTTGTTTTGGGGACTATCTACGAGCAGTACTTC.

A few counts support this clone. The J gene is TRBJ1-2, the V gene TRBV6-1; no clear D gene. This CDR3 has 14 residues. The V gene's germline CDR1 is MNHNS and CDR2 SASEGT. Between the trimmed V and J ends, which lost 8 bases and 0 bases, there was a span of 13 bases. The CDR3 reads CASSLEYSNYGYTF. The CDR3 DNA reads as TGTGCCAGCTCGCTGGAGTACTCTAACTATGGCTACACCTTC.

CDR3 DNA: TGTGCCACCAGCAGAGGAACGGGGAACGAGCAGTACTTC. It is translated as CATSRGTGNEQYF. The chain joins TRBV15 to TRBJ2-7, with D perhaps matching TRBD2 (5 bases). V lost 1 base and J lost 5, with 9 bases in between. Germline V CDR1 and CDR2: LNHNV, YYDKDF (reference sequence). This CDR3 has 13 residues.

This clone showed up just a few times. This rearrangement joins TRBV5-1 to TRBJ2-2; D uncertain. The CDR3 spans 15 residues. V lost 1 base and J lost 6, with 13 bases in between. Germline assignment: CDR1 SGHRS and CDR2 YFSETQ. CDR3: CASSLWTQKAGELFF. CDR3 DNA sequence: TGCGCCAGCAGCTTGTGGACCCAGAAGGCCGGGGAGCTGTTTTTT.

This clone occurred a few times. The V gene is TRBV29-1, the J gene TRBJ2-1, with 8 bases matching TRBD2. CDR1 and CDR2 from the germline V gene are SQVTM and ANQGSEA. CDR3 length: 14 residues. J was trimmed by 9 bases and V by 4 bases; bases with no gene match: 11. CDR3 nucleotides: TGCAGCGTTGGGTTGGCGGGGGGACGTCTTGAGCAGTTCTTC. It translates to CSVGLAGGRLEQFF.

The V and J genes are TRBV29-1 and TRBJ1-1; maybe TRBD1 (5 bases). This CDR3 is built from 13 residues. The germline V and J ends were trimmed by 4 bases and 7 bases, with 16 bases remaining between them. CDR1 is SQVTM, CDR2 ANQGSEA, per germline. For the CDR3, the DNA is TGCAGCGTTGGCCCCCGGATGGGGGGTGAAGCTTTCTTT. It specifies CSVGPRMGGEAFF.

In this sample, this clone turned up a few times. The rearrangement uses TRBV29-1 and TRBJ2-5; D might be TRBD2 (5 bases). This CDR3 is 14 amino acids long. V was trimmed by 4 bases and J by 0 bases, leaving 12 bases between them. CDR1 is SQVTM and CDR2 is ANQGSEA in the germline V gene. In nucleotides, the CDR3 is TGCAGCGTTGGTGAGGGTTGGTACCAAGAGACCCAGTACTTC. Translated: CSVGEGWYQETQYF.

The gene calls are TRBV9 and TRBJ2-3; the D gene is possibly TRBD1 (6 bases). This CDR3 is built from 15 residues. V was shortened by 2 bases and J by 1 base, with 11 bases between the two germline ends. Germline V gene sequence: CDR1 SGDLS, CDR2 YYNGEE. The CDR3 loop reads CASSVTGQRTDTQYF. In DNA, the CDR3 is TGTGCCAGCAGCGTGACAGGACAGCGCACAGATACGCAGTATTTT.

V gene TRBV5-1 combines with J gene TRBJ2-3; TRBD2 matches at 9 bases. V trimming: 0 bases; J trimming: 5 bases; junction bases outside the gene matches: 4. Germline V CDR1 and CDR2: SGHRS, YFSETQ. The CDR3 loop spans 15 amino acids. Written as DNA, the CDR3 is TGCGCCAGCAGCTTGGCTGGACTAGCGATAGATACGCAGTATTTT. Protein product: CASSLAGLAIDTQYF.

The chain joins TRBV27 to TRBJ2-5; D unclear. In germline, CDR1 is MNHEY, CDR2 SMNVEV (reference sequence). The CDR3 totals 13 residues. Trimming left V 6 bases short and J 5 bases short, with 13 bases between. In DNA, the CDR3 is TGTGCCAGCAGAAGATATGGAGCGGAGACCCAGTACTTC. Residues: CASRRYGAETQYF.

The rearrangement links TRBV4-3 to TRBJ2-1, with 7 bases matching TRBD1. J gave up 4 bases and V 3 bases, and 12 bases lay outside the gene matches. Germline V gene sequence: CDR1 LGHNA, CDR2 YSLEER. The CDR3 is 17 residues long. CDR3 nucleotide sequence: TGCGCCAGCAGCCATCTCCATACAGGGGTCAGGTACAATGAGCAGTTCTTC. This gives the protein CASSHLHTGVRYNEQFF.

The chain employs TRBV5-1 and TRBJ2-2; D gene uncertain. Germline lookup yields CDR1 SGHRS and CDR2 YFSETQ. With 1 base removed from V and 6 bases from J, the gap between germline ends came to 4 bases. This CDR3 region has 12 residues. The CDR3 here is CASSLLPGELFF. The CDR3 bases are TGCGCCAGCAGCTTGCTCCCCGGGGAGCTGTTTTTT.

This clone was found a few times. The rearrangement uses TRBV11-2 and TRBJ2-2, with D unresolved. V gave up 5 bases and J gave up 0 bases, with 10 bases separating them. The CDR3 is 15 residues long. The V gene's germline CDR1 is SGHAT and CDR2 FQNNGV. CDR3 region: CASSPQVANTGELFF. CDR3 in DNA: TGTGCCAGCAGCCCCCAGGTCGCGAACACCGGGGAGCTGTTTTTT.

With regard to this clone: This sample also contains other DNA sequences that code for the same CDR3. The rearrangement joins TRBV27 to TRBJ2-7, with 12 positions matching TRBD1. The CDR3 is 15 amino acids. Germline V gene data show CDR1 as MNHEY and CDR2 as SMNVEV (reference sequence). Trimming cost V 2 bases and J 4 bases; bases outside gene matches: 3. The CDR3 bases are TGTGCCAGCAGTTTACTGGGACAGGGGGCATACGAGCAGTACTTC. Residues: CASSLLGQGAYEQYF.

There are a few counts of this clone. The chain couples TRBV7-3 to TRBJ2-3; no clear D. CDR1 and CDR2 from the germline V gene are SGHTA and FQGTGA. The length of the CDR3 is 13 residues. The V gene lost 4 bases and the J gene lost 6 bases, with 11 bases spanning the gap. Here the CDR3 reads CASSSPLGDTQYF. DNA for the CDR3: TGTGCCAGCAGCTCCCCGTTAGGTGATACGCAGTATTTT.

This chain links TRBV20-1 with TRBJ1-2; 10 bases are shared with TRBD1. There are 11 residues in the CDR3. The V gene's germline CDR1 is DFQATT and CDR2 SNEGSKA (reference sequence). The CDR3 DNA reads as TGCAGGGCCGGGACAGGGGAGGGCTACACCTTC. It encodes CRAGTGEGYTF.

The table lists this clone with a few counts. The V call is TRBV29-1, the J call TRBJ2-3; maybe TRBD1 (6 bases). The V end lost 3 bases, the J end lost 2 bases, and 12 bases lay between the germline ends. Germline V gives CDR1 SQVTM, CDR2 ANQGSEA. CDR3 size: 14 residues. For the CDR3, the DNA is TGCAGCGTTGACATACAGGGAACCACAGATACGCAGTATTTT. This sequence encodes CSVDIQGTTDTQYF.